This entry is about one TCR beta chain. The CDR3 is made up of 13 amino acids. V was clipped by 1 base and J by 9 bases, with 11 bases between them. Germline V CDR1 and CDR2: SGHRS, YFSETQ. Repertoires were generated with immunoSEQ multiplex PCR, while TCRdb's copy carries only in-frame clones and drops some. Altogether 150,000 to 200,000 clones are present, 90% being singletons, with the ten largest covering about 6.5%. This specimen belongs to a study of T cell responses to AZD1222 COVID-19 vaccine. Sample: peripheral blood, taken 28 days after the second AZD1222 dose. The sequence was collected from an adult who received the AZD1222 COVID-19 vaccine. The chain has TRBV5-1 and TRBJ2-1, with D possibly being TRBD1 or TRBD2 (5 bases each). CDR3 coding DNA: TGCGCCAGCAGCTTGTGGTGGGGGAGTGAGCAGTTCTTC. Protein sequence: CASSLWWGSEQFF. The variable domain in full, with the rest retrieved from reference TRBV5-1 and TRBJ2-1, is KAGVTQTPRYLIKTRGQQVTLSCSPISGHRSVSWYQQTPGQGLQFLFEYFSETQRNKGNFPGRFSGRQFSNSRSEMNVSTLELGDSALYLCASSLWWGSEQFFGPGTRLTVL.